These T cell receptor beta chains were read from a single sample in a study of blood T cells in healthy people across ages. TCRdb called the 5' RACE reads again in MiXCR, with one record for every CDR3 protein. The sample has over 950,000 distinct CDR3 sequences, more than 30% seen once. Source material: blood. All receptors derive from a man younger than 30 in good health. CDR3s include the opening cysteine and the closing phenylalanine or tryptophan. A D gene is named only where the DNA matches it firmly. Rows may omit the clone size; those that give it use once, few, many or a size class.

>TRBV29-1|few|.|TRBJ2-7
CSVESPTGRNEQYF
TGCAGCGTTGAAAGCCCGACAGGTCGGAACGAGCAGTACTTC
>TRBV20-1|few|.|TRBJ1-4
CSAPWSNEKLFF
TGCAGTGCCCCCTGGTCTAATGAAAAACTGTTTTTT
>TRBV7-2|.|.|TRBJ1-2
CASRKDLGPNWGYTF
TGTGCCAGCAGAAAGGATTTGGGGCCAAACTGGGGCTACACCTTC
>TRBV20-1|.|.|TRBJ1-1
CSAASRLMGTGNTEAFF
TGCAGTGCTGCCAGCCGACTAATGGGGACGGGGAACACTGAAGCTTTCTTT
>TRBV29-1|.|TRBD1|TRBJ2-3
CSVGGQYTDTQYF
TGCAGCGTTGGGGGACAGTACACAGATACGCAGTATTTT
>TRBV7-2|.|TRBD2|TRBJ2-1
CASSFGDYQPYNEQFF
TGTGCCAGCAGCTTTGGGGACTACCAACCCTACAATGAGCAGTTCTTC
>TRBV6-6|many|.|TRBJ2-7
CASRAVTHSYEQYF
TGTGCCAGCAGGGCAGTGACGCATTCCTACGAGCAGTACTTC
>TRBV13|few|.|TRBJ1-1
CASSSTVTEAFF
TGTGCCAGCAGCTCGACGGTAACTGAAGCTTTCTTT
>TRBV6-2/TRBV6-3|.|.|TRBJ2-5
CASSKHLTTQETQYF
TGTGCCAGCAGTAAACACTTGACGACTCAAGAGACCCAGTACTTC
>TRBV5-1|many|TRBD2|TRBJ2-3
CASSLPTSGGTDTQYF
TGTGCCAGCAGCCTGCCGACTAGCGGGGGCACAGATACGCAGTATTTT
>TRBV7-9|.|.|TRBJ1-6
CASNSRVNSPLHF
TGTGCCAGCAATAGCAGGGTTAATTCACCCCTCCACTTT
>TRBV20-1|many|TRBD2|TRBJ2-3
CSARDRLAGDTQYF
TGCAGTGCTAGAGATAGGCTAGCGGGGGATACGCAGTATTTT
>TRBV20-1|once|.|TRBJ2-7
CSAGTRSYEQYF
TGCAGTGCGGGTACTAGATCCTACGAGCAGTACTTC
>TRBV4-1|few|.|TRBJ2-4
CASSQRPGTQPDNEQYF
TGCGCCAGCAGCCAACGTCCCGGGACTCAACCTGACAATGAGCAGTACTTC
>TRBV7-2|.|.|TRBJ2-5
CASSFWGQIRGETQYF
TGTGCCAGCAGCTTCTGGGGCCAAATAAGGGGAGAGACCCAGTACTTC
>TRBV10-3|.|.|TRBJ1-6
CAISPQGGGGDNSPLHF
TGTGCCATCAGTCCTCAAGGTGGAGGGGGAGATAATTCACCCCTCCACTTT
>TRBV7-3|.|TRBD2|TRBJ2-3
CASSSLGGGLAPDTQYF
TGTGCCAGCAGCTCCCTCGGGGGGGGACTAGCCCCAGATACGCAGTATTTT
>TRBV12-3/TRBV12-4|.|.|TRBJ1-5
CASTARLNSNQPQHF
TGTGCCAGCACCGCGAGACTCAACTCCAATCAGCCCCAGCATTTT
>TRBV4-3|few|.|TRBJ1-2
CASSQEGATGTGHTF
TGCGCCAGCAGCCAAGAAGGGGCAACAGGAACGGGCCACACCTTC
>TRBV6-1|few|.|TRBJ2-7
CASSEWAGTYEQYF
TGTGCCAGCAGTGAGTGGGCAGGAACCTACGAGCAGTACTTC
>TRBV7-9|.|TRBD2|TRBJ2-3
CASSSGTKGTDTQYF
TGTGCCAGCAGCTCCGGGACTAAAGGCACAGATACGCAGTATTTT
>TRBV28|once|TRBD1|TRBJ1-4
CASTLPGQVNEKLFF
TGTGCCAGCACCCTTCCGGGACAGGTGAATGAAAAACTGTTTTTT
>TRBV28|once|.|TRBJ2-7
CASSSGTLWEQYF
TGTGCCAGCAGTTCCGGGACACTCTGGGAGCAGTACTTC
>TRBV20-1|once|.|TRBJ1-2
CSARDGGARYGYTF
TGCAGTGCTAGAGACGGGGGGGCTAGGTATGGCTACACCTTC
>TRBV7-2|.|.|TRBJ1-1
CASSPLEAYTEAFF
TGTGCCAGCAGCCCCCTAGAGGCGTACACTGAAGCTTTCTTT
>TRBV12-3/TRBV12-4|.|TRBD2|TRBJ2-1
CASTPPVGSGGVSSYNEQFF
TGTGCCAGCACCCCCCCTGTGGGTAGCGGGGGTGTAAGCTCCTACAATGAGCAGTTTTTC
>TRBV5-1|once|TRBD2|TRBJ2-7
CASSLAATSGDNEQYF
TGCGCCAGCAGCTTGGCCGCGACTAGCGGGGACAATGAGCAGTACTTC
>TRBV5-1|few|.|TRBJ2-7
CASSLDSLSYEQYF
TGCGCCAGCAGCTTGGATTCCCTCTCCTACGAGCAGTACTTC
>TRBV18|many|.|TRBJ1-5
CASSPGQDQPQHF
TGTGCCAGCAGCCCGGGCCAGGATCAGCCCCAGCATTTT
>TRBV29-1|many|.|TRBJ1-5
CSVGGYSNQPQHF
TGCAGCGTTGGGGGGTATAGCAATCAGCCCCAGCATTTT
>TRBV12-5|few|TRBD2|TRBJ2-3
CASGLGLPLYF
TGTGCTAGTGGCCTGGGACTACCGCTGTATTTT
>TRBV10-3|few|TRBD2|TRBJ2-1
CAISESGSGVNNEQFF
TGTGCCATCAGTGAGTCGGGTAGCGGGGTAAACAATGAGCAGTTCTTC
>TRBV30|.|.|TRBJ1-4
CAWDEGEKLFF
TGTGCCTGGGACGAAGGGGAAAAACTGTTTTTT
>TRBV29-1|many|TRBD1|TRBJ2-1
CSVGQGDYNEQFF
TGCAGCGTTGGACAGGGTGATTACAATGAGCAGTTCTTC
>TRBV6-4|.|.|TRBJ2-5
CASSESSGGQIQYF
TGTGCCAGCAGTGAATCTTCCGGGGGACAGATTCAGTACTTC
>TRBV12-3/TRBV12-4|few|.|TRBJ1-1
CASSLDSLLTEAFF
TGTGCCAGCAGTTTAGACAGTTTATTAACTGAAGCTTTCTTT
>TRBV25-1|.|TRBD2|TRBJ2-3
CASSDAGGDPDTQYF
TGTGCCAGCAGTGACGCGGGGGGTGACCCAGATACGCAGTATTTT
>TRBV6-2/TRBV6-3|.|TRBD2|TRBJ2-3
CASSQIRLAGGGTDTQYF
TGTGCCAGCAGTCAAATCCGACTAGCGGGGGGAGGTACAGATACGCAGTATTTT
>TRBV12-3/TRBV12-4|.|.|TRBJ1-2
CASSPEGGRSYTF
TGTGCCAGCAGCCCCGAGGGGGGCCGCAGCTACACCTTC
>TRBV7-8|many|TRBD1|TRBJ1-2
CASSLESQGPRNYGYTF
TGTGCCAGCAGCTTAGAATCACAGGGGCCGAGGAACTATGGCTACACCTTC
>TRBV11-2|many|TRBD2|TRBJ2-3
CASSSGTKDTQYF
TGTGCCAGCAGCTCCGGGACTAAAGATACGCAGTATTTT
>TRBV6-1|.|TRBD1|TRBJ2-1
CASPDRVRYNEQFF
TGTGCCAGCCCCGACAGGGTGCGCTACAATGAGCAGTTCTTC
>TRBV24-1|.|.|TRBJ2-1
CATSDFRTSSYNEQFF
TGTGCCACCAGTGATTTCCGGACGAGCTCCTACAATGAGCAGTTCTTC
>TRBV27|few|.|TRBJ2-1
CASSHTGISEQFF
TGTGCCAGCAGTCATACAGGGATCAGTGAGCAGTTCTTC
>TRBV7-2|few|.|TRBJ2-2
CASSSPPDGELFF
TGTGCCAGCAGCTCACCCCCTGACGGGGAGCTGTTTTTT
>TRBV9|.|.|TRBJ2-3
CGSQDRTNTDTQYF
TGTGGCAGTCAAGACAGGACAAATACAGATACGCAGTATTTT
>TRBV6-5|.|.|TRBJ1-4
CASSVNGGEEKLFF
TGTGCCAGCAGTGTAAACGGCGGGGAGGAAAAACTGTTTTTT
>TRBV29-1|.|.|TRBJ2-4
CGVPGPQNIQYF
TGCGGCGTCCCCGGGCCTCAAAACATTCAGTACTTC
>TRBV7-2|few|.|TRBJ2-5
CASSLALGARETQYF
TGTGCCAGCAGCTTAGCGTTGGGTGCAAGGGAGACCCAGTACTTC
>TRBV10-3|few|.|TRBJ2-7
CAIRAAGSYNEQYF
TGTGCCATCAGGGCAGCGGGCTCCTACAATGAGCAGTACTTC
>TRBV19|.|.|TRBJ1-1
CASSILGAMNTEAFF
TGTGCCAGTAGTATTTTGGGGGCTATGAACACTGAAGCTTTCTTT
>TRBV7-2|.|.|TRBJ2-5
CASSLTPTLLEETQYF
TGTGCCAGCAGCTTAACCCCTACCCTGTTGGAAGAGACCCAGTACTTC
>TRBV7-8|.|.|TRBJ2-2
CASSLIASDTGELFF
TGTGCCAGCAGCTTAATCGCTAGCGACACCGGGGAGCTGTTTTTT
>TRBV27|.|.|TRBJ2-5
CVSSLQTRETQYF
TGTGTCAGCAGCCTACAAACTCGGGAGACCCAGTACTTC